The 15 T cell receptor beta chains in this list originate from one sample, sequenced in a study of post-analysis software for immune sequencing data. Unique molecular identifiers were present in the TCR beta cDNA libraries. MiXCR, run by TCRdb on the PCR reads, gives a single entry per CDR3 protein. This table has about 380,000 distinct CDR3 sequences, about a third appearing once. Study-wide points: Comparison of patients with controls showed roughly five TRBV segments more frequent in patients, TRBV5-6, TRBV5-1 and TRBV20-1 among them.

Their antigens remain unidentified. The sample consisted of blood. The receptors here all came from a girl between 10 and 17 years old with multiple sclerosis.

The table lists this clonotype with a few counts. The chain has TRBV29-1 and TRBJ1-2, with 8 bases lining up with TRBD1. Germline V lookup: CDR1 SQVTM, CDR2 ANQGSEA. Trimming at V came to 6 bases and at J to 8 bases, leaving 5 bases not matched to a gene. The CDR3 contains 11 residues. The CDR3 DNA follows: TGCAGCGTCCCGAGGACAGGGGGCTACACCTTC. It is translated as CSVPRTGGYTF. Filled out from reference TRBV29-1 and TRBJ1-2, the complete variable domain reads SAVISQKPSRDICQRGTSLTIQCQVDSQVTMMFWYRQQPGQSLTLIATANQGSEATYESGFVIDKFPISRPNLTFSTLTVSNMSPEDSSIYLCSVPRTGGYTFGSGTRLTVV.

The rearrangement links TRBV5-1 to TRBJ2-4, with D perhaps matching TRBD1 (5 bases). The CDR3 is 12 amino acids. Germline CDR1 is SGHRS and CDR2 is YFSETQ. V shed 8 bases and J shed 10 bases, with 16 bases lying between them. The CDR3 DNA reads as TGCGCCAGACCCCAGGGTAGGCTGATTCAGTACTTC. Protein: CARPQGRLIQYF.

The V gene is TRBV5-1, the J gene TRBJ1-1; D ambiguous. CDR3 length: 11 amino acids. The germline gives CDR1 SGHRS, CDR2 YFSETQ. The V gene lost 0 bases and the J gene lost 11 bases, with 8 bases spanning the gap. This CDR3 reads CASSLDGSAFF. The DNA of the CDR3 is TGCGCCAGCAGCTTGGACGGCAGCGCTTTCTTT.

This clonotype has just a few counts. In DNA form, the CDR3 reads TGTGCCAGCAGCTTATATGGGACTAGTACAGATACGCAGTATTTT. Translated, it gives CASSLYGTSTDTQYF. The chain couples TRBV7-2 to TRBJ2-3; 8 bases align to TRBD2. V was clipped by 2 bases and J by 3 bases; unmatched bases: 4. Germline CDR1 and CDR2: SGHTA and FQGNSA. CDR3 size: 15 residues.

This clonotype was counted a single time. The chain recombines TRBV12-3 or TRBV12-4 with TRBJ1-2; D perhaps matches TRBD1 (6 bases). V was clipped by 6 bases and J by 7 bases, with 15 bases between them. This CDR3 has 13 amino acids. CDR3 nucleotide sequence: TGTGCCAGCAGCGTTGGGGGGGCGCTTGGCTACACCTTC. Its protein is CASSVGGALGYTF.

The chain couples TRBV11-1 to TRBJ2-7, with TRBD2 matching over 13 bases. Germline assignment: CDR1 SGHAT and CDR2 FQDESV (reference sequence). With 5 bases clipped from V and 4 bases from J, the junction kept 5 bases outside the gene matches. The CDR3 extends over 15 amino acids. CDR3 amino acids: CASSPGTSGEYEQYF. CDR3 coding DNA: TGTGCCAGCAGCCCCGGGACTAGCGGGGAATACGAGCAGTACTTC.

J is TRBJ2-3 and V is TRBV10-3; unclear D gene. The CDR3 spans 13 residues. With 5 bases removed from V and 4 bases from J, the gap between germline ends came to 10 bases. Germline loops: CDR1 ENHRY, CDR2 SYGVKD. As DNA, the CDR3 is TGTGCCATCAGTTCGGACCGCGCAGATACGCAGTATTTT. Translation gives CAISSDRADTQYF.

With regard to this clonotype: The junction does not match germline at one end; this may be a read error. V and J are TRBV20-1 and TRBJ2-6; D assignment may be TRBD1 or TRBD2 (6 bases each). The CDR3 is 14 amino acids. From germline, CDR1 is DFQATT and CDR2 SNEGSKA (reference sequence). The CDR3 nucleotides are TGCAATGCTAGAGGGGGGTCTGGGGCCAACGTCCTGACTTTC. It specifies CNARGGSGANVLTF.

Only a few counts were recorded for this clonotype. The CDR3 loop reads CACQQGAGGNQPQHF. Written as DNA, the CDR3 is TGTGCCTGTCAACAGGGGGCTGGAGGCAATCAGCCCCAGCATTTT. This rearrangement joins TRBV30 to TRBJ1-5; TRBD1 matches 9 bases. From germline, CDR1 is GTSNPN and CDR2 SVGIG (reference sequence). The CDR3 covers 15 residues. V was clipped by 6 bases and J by 2 bases; unmatched bases: 8.

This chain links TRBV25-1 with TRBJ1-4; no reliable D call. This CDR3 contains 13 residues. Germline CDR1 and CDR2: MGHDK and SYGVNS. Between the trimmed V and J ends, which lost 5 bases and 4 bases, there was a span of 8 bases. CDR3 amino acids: CASSSANNEKLFF. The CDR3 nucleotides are TGTGCCAGCAGTTCGGCTAATAATGAAAAACTGTTTTTT.

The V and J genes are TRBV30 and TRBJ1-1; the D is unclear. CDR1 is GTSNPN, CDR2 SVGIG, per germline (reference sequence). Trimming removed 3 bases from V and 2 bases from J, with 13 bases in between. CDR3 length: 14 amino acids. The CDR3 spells CAWSAPRDNTEAFF. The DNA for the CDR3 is TGTGCCTGGAGCGCCCCGAGGGATAACACTGAAGCTTTCTTT.

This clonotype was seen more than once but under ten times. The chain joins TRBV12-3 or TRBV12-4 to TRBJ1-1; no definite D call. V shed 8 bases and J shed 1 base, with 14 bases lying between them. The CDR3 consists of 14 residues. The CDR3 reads CASPIEGGNTEAFF. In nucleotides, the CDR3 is TGTGCCAGCCCTATAGAGGGCGGGAACACTGAAGCTTTCTTT.

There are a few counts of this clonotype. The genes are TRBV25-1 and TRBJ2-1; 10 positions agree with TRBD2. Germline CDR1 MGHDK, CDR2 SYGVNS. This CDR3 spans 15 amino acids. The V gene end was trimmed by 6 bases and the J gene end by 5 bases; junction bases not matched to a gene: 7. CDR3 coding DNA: TGTGCCAGCAGCCTTCTAGCGGGGGCCCACAATGAGCAGTTCTTC. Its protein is CASSLLAGAHNEQFF. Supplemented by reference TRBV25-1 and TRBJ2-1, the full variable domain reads EADIYQTPRYLVIGTGKKITLECSQTMGHDKMYWYQQDPGMELHLIHYSYGVNSTEKGDLSSESTVSRIRTEHFPLTLESARPSHTSQYLCASSLLAGAHNEQFFGPGTRLTVL.

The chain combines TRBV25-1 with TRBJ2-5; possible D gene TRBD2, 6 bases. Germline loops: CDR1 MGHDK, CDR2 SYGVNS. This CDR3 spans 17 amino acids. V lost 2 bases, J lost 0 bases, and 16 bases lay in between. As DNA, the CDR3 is TGTGCCAGCAGTGAAGGGTACTCGGGACTGAACCAAGAGACCCAGTACTTC. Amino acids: CASSEGYSGLNQETQYF.

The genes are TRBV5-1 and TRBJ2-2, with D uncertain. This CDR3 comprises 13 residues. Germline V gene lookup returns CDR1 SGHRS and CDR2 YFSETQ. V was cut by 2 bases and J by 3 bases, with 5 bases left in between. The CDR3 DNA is TGCGCCAGCAGCTTAGACCACACCGGGGAGCTGTTTTTT. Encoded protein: CASSLDHTGELFF.